The 18 T cell receptor beta chains reported below all come from one sample, sequenced in a study of post-analysis software for immune sequencing data. The antigens these receptors bind are not known. Broader study findings: There were five TRBV segments more frequent in patients than controls, and TRBV5-6, TRBV5-1 and TRBV20-1 were among them.

Unique molecular identifiers were carried by the TCR beta cDNA libraries. TCRdb passed the PCR reads through MiXCR, listing each CDR3 protein once. The table has some 890,000 distinct CDR3 sequences, around 50% seen once. Material: blood. Receptors originate from a girl aged 5-17 years with multiple sclerosis.

The gene calls are TRBV7-9 and TRBJ2-1; 10 bases fit TRBD2. V was pared by 5 bases and J by 8 bases, with 6 bases of the junction left unmatched. CDR3 length: 14 residues. CDR1 and CDR2 from the germline V gene are SEHNR and FQNEAQ (reference sequence). CDR3 sequence: CASSLTSGKDEQFF. CDR3 coding DNA: TGTGCCAGCAGCCTTACTAGCGGGAAGGATGAGCAGTTCTTC.

The count of this clonotype is one. V and J are TRBV12-3 or TRBV12-4 and TRBJ2-3, with 10 positions matching TRBD2. Unmatched junction bases numbered 7, after V lost 6 bases and J lost 4 bases. This CDR3 has 15 amino acids. CDR3 nucleotide sequence: TGTGCCAGCAGGGTTAGCGGGAGGTTCCCAGATACGCAGTATTTT. Encoded protein: CASRVSGRFPDTQYF.

This chain joins TRBV9 and TRBJ2-7; D is perhaps TRBD1 or TRBD2 (5 bases each). V lost 0 bases and J lost 2, with 9 bases in between. The CDR3 covers 14 residues. Germline lookup yields CDR1 SGDLS and CDR2 YYNGEE. This CDR3 reads CASSVGVGAYEQYF. As DNA, the CDR3 is TGTGCCAGCAGCGTAGGGGTGGGGGCCTACGAGCAGTACTTC. The variable domain in full, with the rest retrieved from reference TRBV9 and TRBJ2-7, is DSGVTQTPKHLITATGQRVTLRCSPRSGDLSVYWYQQSLDQGLQFLIQYYNGEERAKGNILERFSAQQFPDLHSELNLSSLELGDSALYFCASSVGVGAYEQYFGPGTRLTVT.

J is TRBJ2-7 and V is TRBV4-2, with 8 bases lining up with TRBD2. V lost 1 base and J lost 0; bases outside the gene matches: 11. This CDR3 is 18 amino acids long. Germline assignment: CDR1 LGHNA and CDR2 YNFKEQ. The CDR3: CASSQGWTSWLDSYEQYF. The CDR3 region has the DNA TGTGCCAGCAGCCAAGGTTGGACTAGCTGGCTGGACTCCTACGAGCAGTACTTC.

The V gene is TRBV10-3, the J gene TRBJ2-7; the match to TRBD1 covers 9 bases. Germline V gene sequence: CDR1 ENHRY, CDR2 SYGVKD. CDR3 length: 14 amino acids. V lost 6 bases, J lost 3 bases, and 6 bases stayed unmatched. The CDR3 reads CAISFGQGNYEQYF. CDR3 nucleotide sequence: TGTGCCATCAGCTTTGGACAGGGGAACTACGAGCAGTACTTC.

The chain uses TRBV20-1 and TRBJ2-1; D is possibly TRBD1 or TRBD2 (6 bases each). Looked up from germline, CDR1 is DFQATT and CDR2 is SNEGSKA (reference sequence). CDR3 length: 12 amino acids. V lost 6 bases to trimming and J lost 13 bases, with 19 bases between them. CDR3 sequence (DNA): TGCAGTGCCCTTTGGGGGGCGGAGACCCAGTTCTTC. It translates to CSALWGAETQFF.

The DNA of the CDR3 is TGTGCCAGCAGGGCCGGGACAGGGAATAGGAACGAGCAGTACTTC. Translation: CASRAGTGNRNEQYF. The chain couples TRBV2 to TRBJ2-7, with TRBD1 identical over 9 bases. V gave up 6 bases and J gave up 5 bases; unmatched junction bases: 11. Germline V gives CDR1 SNHLY, CDR2 FYNNEI. CDR3 length: 15 amino acids. The full variable domain, completed using reference TRBV2 and TRBJ2-7, is EPEVTQTPSHQVTQMGQEVILRCVPISNHLYFYWYRQILGQKVEFLVSFYNNEISEKSEIFDDQFSVERPDGSNFTLKIRSTKLEDSAMYFCASRAGTGNRNEQYFGPGTRLTVT.

This clonotype was recorded a few times. The V and J genes are TRBV6-6 and TRBJ1-2; 7 nucleotides agree with TRBD1. The V gene end was trimmed by 6 bases and the J gene end by 3 bases; junction bases not matched to a gene: 4. The germline V gene encodes CDR1 MNHNY and CDR2 SVGAGI (reference sequence). CDR3 size: 13 residues. CDR3 nucleotides: TGTGCCAGCAGCTCAGGGGGTGACTATGGCTACACCTTC. Amino acid sequence: CASSSGGDYGYTF.

The genes are TRBV7-9 and TRBJ2-5, with TRBD2 identical over 8 bases. The CDR3 covers 13 residues. Germline CDR1 reads SEHNR; CDR2 reads FQNEAQ (reference sequence). Trimming removed 1 base from V and 9 bases from J; junction bases left unmatched: 4. The CDR3 here is CASSLGVAGSQYF. In DNA form, the CDR3 reads TGTGCCAGCAGCTTAGGAGTAGCGGGGTCCCAGTACTTC.

V usage is TRBV15 and J usage is TRBJ2-1; D remains ambiguous. This CDR3 is 17 amino acids long. The V end lost 0 bases, the J end lost 0 bases, and 12 bases lay between the germline ends. In germline, CDR1 is LNHNV, CDR2 YYDKDF (reference sequence). This CDR3 reads CATSRDSALSSYNEQFF. CDR3 DNA: TGTGCCACCAGCAGAGATTCCGCCTTGAGCTCCTACAATGAGCAGTTCTTC.

This clonotype was detected a few times. CDR3 in amino acids: CSVDTGATTGEQYF. In nucleotides, the CDR3 is TGCAGCGTCGATACAGGGGCGACGACGGGTGAGCAGTACTTC. The chain has TRBV29-1 and TRBJ2-7; 7 positions match TRBD1. Germline values: CDR1 SQVTM, CDR2 ANQGSEA. This CDR3 contains 14 residues. V lost 6 bases to trimming and J lost 7 bases; unmatched junction nucleotides: 15.

The J gene is TRBJ1-2, the V gene TRBV5-1; perhaps TRBD1 as D (5 bases). This CDR3 is built from 15 residues. Deletions cut 1 base from V and 3 bases from J, with 13 bases between. The germline V gene has CDR1 SGHRS and CDR2 YFSETQ. CDR3 in amino acids: CASSLTGTADYGYTF. The CDR3 DNA is TGCGCCAGCAGCTTGACCGGGACGGCTGACTATGGCTACACCTTC.

This clonotype was observed a handful of times. The chain joins TRBV5-1 to TRBJ2-7; D unclear. The CDR3 consists of 15 residues. Germline V CDR1 and CDR2: SGHRS, YFSETQ. Trimming took off 0 bases at V and 3 bases at J, with 13 bases between the two ends. The CDR3 bases are TGCGCCAGCAGCTTGGAAGGCAGGACCATCTACGAGCAGTACTTC. Its translation is CASSLEGRTIYEQYF.

Regarding this clonotype: Because the CDR3 is missing its conserved closing phenylalanine or tryptophan, this is likely a read error. This chain links TRBV20-1 with TRBJ2-7; D is unresolved. Trimming shortened V by 4 bases and J by 1 base, and 20 bases separated the two germline ends. The CDR3 loop spans 16 amino acids. The V gene's germline CDR1 is DFQATT and CDR2 SNEGSKA (reference sequence). CDR3 loop: CSANALGNRGSYEQYC. CDR3 nucleotides: TGCAGTGCTAATGCGCTGGGGAACCGAGGATCCTACGAGCAGTACTGC.

The gene calls are TRBV12-3 or TRBV12-4 and TRBJ1-5; D possibly corresponds to TRBD1 (6 bases). V was pared by 6 bases and J by 9 bases, with 18 bases between. The CDR3 covers 14 residues. The CDR3 is CASSPGRGTRPQHF. Written as DNA, the CDR3 is TGTGCCAGCAGCCCGGGACGGGGGACACGGCCCCAGCATTTT.

The chain employs TRBV7-9 and TRBJ1-2; the match to TRBD1 covers 7 bases. CDR3 length equals 15 residues. Germline CDR1 SEHNR, CDR2 FQNEAQ (reference sequence). V shed 5 bases and J 8 bases; nucleotides not matched to a gene: 14. CDR3 protein: CASSLGPQGLYGYTF. As DNA, the CDR3 is TGTGCCAGCAGCCTCGGACCACAGGGGCTCTACGGCTACACCTTC.

The rearrangement links TRBV5-1 to TRBJ2-7; no definite D call. This CDR3 comprises 14 residues. Germline CDR1 SGHRS, CDR2 YFSETQ. The germline V and J ends were trimmed by 6 bases and 6 bases, with 19 bases remaining between them. The DNA of the CDR3 is TGCGCCAGCAATGGGCAGGCCCCATCCGGCGAGCAGTACTTC. Protein product: CASNGQAPSGEQYF.

This chain connects TRBV6-5 to TRBJ1-1, with D unresolved. The germline CDR1 and CDR2 sequences are MNHEY and SVGAGI. This CDR3 has 12 residues. V was shortened by 6 bases and J by 7 bases, with 12 bases between the two germline ends. CDR3: CASSQQEGEAFF. The DNA of the CDR3 is TGTGCCAGCAGCCAGCAAGAGGGTGAAGCTTTCTTT.